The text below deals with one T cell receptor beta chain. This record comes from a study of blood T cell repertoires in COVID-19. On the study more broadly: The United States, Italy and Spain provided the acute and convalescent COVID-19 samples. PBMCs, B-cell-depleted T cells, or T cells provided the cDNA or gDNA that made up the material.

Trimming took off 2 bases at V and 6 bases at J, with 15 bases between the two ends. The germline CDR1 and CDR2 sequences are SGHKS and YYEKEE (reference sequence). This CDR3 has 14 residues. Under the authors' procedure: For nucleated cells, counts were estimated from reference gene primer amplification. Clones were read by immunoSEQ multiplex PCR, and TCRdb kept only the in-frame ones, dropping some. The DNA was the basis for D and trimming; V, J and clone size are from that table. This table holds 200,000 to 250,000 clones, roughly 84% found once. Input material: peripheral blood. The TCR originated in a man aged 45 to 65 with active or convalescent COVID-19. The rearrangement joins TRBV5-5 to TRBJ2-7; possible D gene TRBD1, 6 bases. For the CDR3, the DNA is TGTGCCAGCAGCTTAGGTACAGGGAGCGGCGAGCAGTACGTC. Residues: CASSLGTGSGEQYV.